This T cell receptor beta chain was sequenced for a study of regulatory T cells in long-lasting Graves disease. Study overall: Duration of antithyroid drug therapy among newly diagnosed Graves' patients was under 3 months. Findings and limits, study-wide: Only a small sample size was used, which may have cut accuracy.

Time point indicated: newly diagnosed GD, antithyroid drugs for less than 3 months. PBMCs were the source of the RNA used for TCR sequencing. Arm-PCR of CDR3 regions and iRepertoire HTBI primers were the basis on which TCR beta libraries were built. From the multiplex PCR reads, TCRdb called clonotypes with MiXCR, one entry per CDR3 protein. Of approximately 400,000 distinct CDR3 sequences in the sample, roughly 12% were seen once. Trimming left V 0 bases short and J 0 bases short, with 7 bases between. The CDR3 extends over 15 amino acids. Germline CDR1 and CDR2: SGHTA and FQGNSA. This clonotype has only a few counts. Its antigen is not identified. The same data also contributed to another study, on T cells in Graves' hyperthyroidism and ophthalmopathy. As reported in that work: No ophthalmopathy progression within 18 months constituted stable Graves' hyperthyroidism. Diagnoses were established using clinical symptoms, serum thyroxine and TRAb, thyroid ultrasound and orbital computed tomography.

This TCR was recovered from a young woman with Graves disease. This rearrangement joins TRBV7-2 to TRBJ2-3, with D uncertain. Material: peripheral blood mononuclear cells (PBMCs), obtained at new diagnosis, from a patient treated with antithyroid drugs. The chain's CDR3 is CASSLALFSTDTQYF. The CDR3 nucleotides read TGTGCCAGCAGCTTAGCGCTGTTCAGCACAGATACGCAGTATTTT.